The T cell receptor (beta chain) under discussion was sequenced for a study of control samples from healthy donors and cancer patients. The CDR3 is made up of 13 amino acids. Trimming removed 4 bases from V and 6 bases from J, with 11 bases in between. The germline V gene has CDR1 WNHNN and CDR2 SYGVQD (reference sequence). Here immunoSEQ multiplex PCR was the method, and the copy in TCRdb shows in-frame clones only, minus some. The sample contains 120,000 or so clones, about 92% of which appear only once. The V and J genes are TRBV10-1 and TRBJ2-3; perhaps TRBD2 as D (5 bases). Specimen: PBMCs. This TCR came from a man at least 80 years old with head and neck cancer. The CDR3: CASSVTGTDTQYF. DNA of the CDR3: TGCGCCAGCAGTGTAACGGGAACCGATACGCAGTATTTT.